What follows is one TCR beta chain and its context. Its antigen is as yet unknown. TCRdb independently ran MiXCR on the 5' RACE reads; one entry per CDR3 protein. The profile shows approximately 1.8 million distinct CDR3 sequences, more than 30% of them singletons. The data were taken from a study of identical twins. Overall study results and limits: In monozygotic twins, models underestimated the sharing of out-of-frame TCR alpha. Because invariant MAIT and iNKT cells could be present, zero-insertion analyses could be partly confounded.

This receptor was identified in a newborn girl in good health. Sequenced input: cord blood.

CDR3 DNA sequence: TGCAGTGCTAGCGGTGGGTCGGTCATGAACACTGAAGCTTTCTTT. Translation gives CSASGGSVMNTEAFF. The gene calls are TRBV20-1 and TRBJ1-1; D gene uncertain. V was shortened by 3 bases and J by 0 bases, with 14 bases between the two germline ends. Looked up from germline, CDR1 is DFQATT and CDR2 is SNEGSKA (reference sequence). The CDR3 sequence is 15 residues long.